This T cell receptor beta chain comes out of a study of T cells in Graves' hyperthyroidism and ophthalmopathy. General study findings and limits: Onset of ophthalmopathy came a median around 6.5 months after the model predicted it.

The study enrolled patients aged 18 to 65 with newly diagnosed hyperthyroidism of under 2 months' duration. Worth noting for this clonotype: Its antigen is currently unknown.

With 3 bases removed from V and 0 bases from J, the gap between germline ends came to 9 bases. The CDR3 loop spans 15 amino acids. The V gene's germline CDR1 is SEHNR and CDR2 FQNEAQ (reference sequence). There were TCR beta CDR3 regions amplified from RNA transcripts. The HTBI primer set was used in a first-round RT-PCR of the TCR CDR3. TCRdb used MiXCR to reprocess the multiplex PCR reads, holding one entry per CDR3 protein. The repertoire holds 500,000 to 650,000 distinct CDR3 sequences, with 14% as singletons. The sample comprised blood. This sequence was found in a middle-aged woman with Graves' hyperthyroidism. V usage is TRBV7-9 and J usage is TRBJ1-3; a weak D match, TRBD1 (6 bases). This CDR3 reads CASSLMTGSGNTIYF. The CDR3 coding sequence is TGTGCCAGCAGCTTGATGACAGGCTCTGGAAACACCATATATTTT.